These T cell receptor beta chains were read from a single sample in a study of T-cell reconstitution after alpha-beta-depleted transplantation in children. Using its own MiXCR run on the PCR reads, TCRdb lists one record per CDR3 protein. The sample consists of 45,000 to 70,000 distinct CDR3 sequences, less than 55% of them appearing once. Source: PBMCs, mostly from graft donor cells, taken 360 days after TCRalphabeta/CD19-depleted stem cell transplant. These receptors were taken from a male patient under 18 who had a stem cell transplant for acute lymphoblastic leukemia, so the T cells may come from the graft donor. Both conserved end residues are part of each CDR3. The D gene is left open where the match is weak.

TRBJ1-1	TRBV27	TRBD1	CASTGFGTGNTEAFF
TRBJ2-2	TRBV7-9	NA	CASILWTGTGELFF
TRBJ2-3	TRBV7-2	NA	CASSLALGGGDTQYF
TRBJ2-5	TRBV7-8	NA	CASSRQAGTETQYF
TRBJ2-4	TRBV3-1	NA	CASGNLGGAKNIQYF
TRBJ2-2	TRBV7-6	NA	CASSLEGTGELFF
TRBJ2-5	TRBV5-1	TRBD2	CASSLAQTSGTQYF
TRBJ2-7	TRBV5-6	TRBD2	CASSLGLVFEQYF
TRBJ2-3	TRBV28	NA	CASNSGLAQYF
TRBJ2-7	TRBV20-1	NA	CSAITGLSYEQYF
TRBJ2-7	TRBV7-9	TRBD2	CASSSYSSGGSYEQYF
TRBJ2-2	TRBV29-1	NA	CSVAQGTGELFF
TRBJ2-7	TRBV7-9	NA	CASSARDTGAYEQYF
TRBJ1-1	TRBV7-9	NA	CASSAGATAEAFF
TRBJ2-3	TRBV12-3/TRBV12-4	NA	CASSLKASVGTQYF
TRBJ2-1	TRBV9	NA	CASSYQGASGNEQFF
TRBJ2-7	TRBV29-1	NA	CSVATTVLYEQYF
TRBJ2-1	TRBV5-6	NA	CASSLVRTSSYNEQFF
TRBJ2-7	TRBV6-5	NA	CASSFGVLGYEQYF
TRBJ2-3	TRBV20-1	TRBD2	CSARDHAAGGVDTQYF
TRBJ2-7	TRBV20-1	TRBD1	CSADRGQIEQYF
TRBJ2-5	TRBV21-1	NA	CASSDTGDPRETQYF
TRBJ2-4	TRBV6-5	TRBD2	CASSYSILAGVEWDIQYF
TRBJ2-2	TRBV9	TRBD2	CASRGLATNTGELFF
TRBJ1-1	TRBV12-3/TRBV12-4	NA	CASSFWRGTDTEAFF
TRBJ2-5	TRBV27	NA	CARAGTYQETQYF
TRBJ2-7	TRBV18	TRBD1	CASSPSQGAEQYF
TRBJ2-5	TRBV12-3/TRBV12-4	NA	CASSDWAQETQYF
TRBJ2-1	TRBV6-2/TRBV6-3	TRBD2	CASRLTPGGPEDEQFF
TRBJ2-7	TRBV7-7	NA	CASSPGLRGPYEQYF
TRBJ2-7	TRBV10-3	NA	CAISESSREQYF
TRBJ2-5	TRBV7-3	TRBD2	CASLPVAGGPVVQETQYF
TRBJ2-1	TRBV6-5	NA	CASSWAGNNEQFF
TRBJ2-7	TRBV28	NA	CASSLEVTYPYEQYF
TRBJ2-4	TRBV10-1	NA	CASSDGSAKNIQYF